The subject of this entry is one T cell receptor beta chain. V shed 1 base and J shed 2 bases, with 11 bases lying between them. This CDR3 comprises 15 residues. Per the germline V gene, CDR1 is MGHRA and CDR2 is YSYEKL. Amplification yielded TCR beta CDR3 regions, with RNA transcripts as the source. TCR CDR3 regions were first amplified by RT-PCR with HTBI primers. TCRdb recomputed calls from the multiplex PCR reads with MiXCR, one row per CDR3 protein. Found here are approximately 870,000 distinct CDR3 sequences, 38% of them singletons; the top ten hold roughly 8.3%. The sample comes from a study of T cells in Graves' hyperthyroidism and ophthalmopathy.

The chain joins TRBV4-1 to TRBJ2-5, with D possibly being TRBD1 (5 bases). Sample: blood. This TCR derives from a man aged 18-30 years with Graves' hyperthyroidism. This CDR3 reads CASSQGQTSQETQYF. In DNA form, the CDR3 reads TGCGCCAGCAGCCAAGGACAGACGTCTCAAGAGACCCAGTACTTC.